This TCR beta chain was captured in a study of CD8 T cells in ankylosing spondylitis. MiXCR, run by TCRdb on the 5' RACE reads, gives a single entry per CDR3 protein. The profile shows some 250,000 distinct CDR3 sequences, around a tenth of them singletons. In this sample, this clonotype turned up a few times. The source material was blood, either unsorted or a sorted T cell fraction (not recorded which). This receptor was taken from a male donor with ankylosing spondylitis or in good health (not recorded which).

CDR3 sequence: CASSLGPRGGRFTDTQYF. CDR3 nucleotides: TGTGCCAGCAGCTTAGGTCCCCGGGGGGGCCGGTTCACAGATACGCAGTATTTT. The rearrangement uses TRBV11-2 and TRBJ2-3; 8 bases are a match to TRBD2. V gave up 1 base and J gave up 2 bases; unmatched junction bases: 11. Germline values: CDR1 SGHAT, CDR2 FQNNGV. The CDR3 runs 18 residues.